This passage covers 22 T cell receptor beta chains from one sample sequenced in a study of T-cell reconstitution after alpha-beta-depleted transplantation in children. It was with unique molecular identifiers that the TCRbeta library was prepared. TCRdb recomputed calls from the PCR reads with MiXCR, one row per CDR3 protein. The sample gives fewer than 700,000 distinct CDR3 sequences, 10% to 15% of which show up once; 2% to 2.5% is in the top ten. The starting material was PBMCs, mostly from graft donor cells, obtained 360 days after TCRalphabeta/CD19-depleted stem cell transplant. These receptors were obtained from a male patient younger than 18 who had a stem cell transplant for acute myeloid leukemia, so the T cells may come from the graft donor.

This clonotype was counted at least ten times. The genes are TRBV12-3 or TRBV12-4 and TRBJ2-7; D gene unclear. The V end was cut by 1 base, the J end by 2 bases, with 9 bases between. CDR3 length equals 14 residues. The CDR3 sequence is CASSLVGHTYEQYF. DNA of the CDR3: TGTGCCAGCAGTTTAGTCGGGCACACCTACGAGCAGTACTTC.

The chain combines TRBV25-1 with TRBJ2-3, with 9 bases that match TRBD2. V lost 6 bases to trimming and J lost 5 bases; unmatched junction nucleotides: 9. The germline V gene encodes CDR1 MGHDK and CDR2 SYGVNS. This CDR3 has 15 amino acids. The CDR3 loop reads CASSHLIAGEDTQYF. The CDR3 DNA follows: TGTGCCAGCAGCCATCTGATAGCGGGAGAAGATACGCAGTATTTT.

The chain combines TRBV20-1 with TRBJ2-7, with D hard to call. V dropped 0 bases and J dropped 5 bases, with 5 bases sitting between them. The germline gives CDR1 DFQATT, CDR2 SNEGSKA (reference sequence). The CDR3 has 11 amino acids. In DNA, the CDR3 is TGCAGTGCTAGAGATCTGGACGAGCAGTACTTC. It codes for CSARDLDEQYF.

This chain links TRBV30 with TRBJ2-7; tentatively, D is TRBD2 (6 bases). Per germline, CDR1 GTSNPN and CDR2 SVGIG (reference sequence). V lost 2 bases to trimming and J lost 3 bases, with 11 bases between them. This CDR3 has 13 residues. The CDR3 nucleotides read TGTGCCTGGAGTTCCCGGACTATCTACGAGCAGTACTTC. It is translated as CAWSSRTIYEQYF.

The chain couples TRBV20-1 to TRBJ2-2; TRBD2 might be the D (6 bases). This CDR3 has 13 amino acids. V dropped 4 bases and J dropped 6 bases, with 12 bases sitting between them. Germline assignment: CDR1 DFQATT and CDR2 SNEGSKA (reference sequence). The CDR3 sequence: CSATGGKPGELFF. The CDR3 DNA reads as TGCAGTGCTACGGGCGGGAAACCCGGGGAGCTGTTTTTT.

The chain recombines TRBV29-1 with TRBJ2-7; 8 positions match TRBD1. The J segment lost 2 bases and the V segment lost 4 bases, leaving 4 bases of the junction unmatched. CDR3 length equals 13 residues. The germline CDR1 and CDR2 sequences are SQVTM and ANQGSEA. CDR3 in amino acids: CSVGSGGAYEQYF. DNA of the CDR3: TGCAGCGTTGGTTCAGGGGGCGCCTACGAGCAGTACTTC.

V is TRBV4-3 and J is TRBJ1-1; the match to TRBD1 covers 10 bases. CDR1 and CDR2 (germline): LGHNA, YSLEER. V shed 3 bases and J 9 bases; nucleotides not matched to a gene: 7. The CDR3 loop spans 14 amino acids. The CDR3 DNA reads as TGCGCCAGCAGCCATCCAGGACAGGGGGGGAAAGCTTTCTTT. Its protein product is CASSHPGQGGKAFF.

This clonotype was picked up many times. The gene calls are TRBV28 and TRBJ2-7; D gene uncertain. V was trimmed by 5 bases and J by 0 bases, leaving 8 bases between them. Germline-derived CDR1 and CDR2 are MDHEN and SYDVKM. The CDR3 contains 13 residues. CDR3 sequence (DNA): TGTGCCAGCAGTCCAGGTTTCTCCTACGAGCAGTACTTC. It yields the protein CASSPGFSYEQYF. Combining the CDR3 with reference TRBV28 and TRBJ2-7 gives the whole variable domain DVKVTQSSRYLVKRTGEKVFLECVQDMDHENMFWYRQDPGLGLRLIYFSYDVKMKEKGDIPEGYSVSREKKERFSLILESASTNQTSMYLCASSPGFSYEQYFGPGTRLTVT.

The chain joins TRBV20-1 to TRBJ2-3; TRBD2 aligns across 11 bases. The V and J ends lost 7 bases and 2 bases, in that order; junction bases with no gene match: 8. The CDR3 loop spans 15 amino acids. CDR1 DFQATT and CDR2 SNEGSKA come from the germline V gene (reference sequence). CDR3 coding DNA: TGCAGTGTTCCGACTAGCGGGACCTACACAGATACGCAGTATTTT. Residues: CSVPTSGTYTDTQYF.

This clonotype has ten or more counts. The genes are TRBV29-1 and TRBJ2-2, with D possibly matching TRBD1 (5 bases). The V and J ends lost 4 bases and 7 bases respectively, with 13 bases between them. CDR3 length: 13 residues. Germline V lookup: CDR1 SQVTM, CDR2 ANQGSEA. CDR3 sequence: CSVVRGAGGELFF. CDR3 DNA: TGCAGCGTTGTAAGGGGCGCCGGCGGGGAGCTGTTTTTT.

This clonotype was picked up a small number of times. The J gene is TRBJ2-2, the V gene TRBV5-1; 7 bases map to TRBD2. The CDR3 loop spans 17 amino acids. With V trimmed by 0 bases and J by 0 bases, 5 bases remained unmatched. From germline, CDR1 is SGHRS and CDR2 YFSETQ. The chain's CDR3 is CASSLGALAANTGELFF. The CDR3 nucleotides read TGCGCCAGCAGCTTGGGGGCGCTAGCGGCGAACACCGGGGAGCTGTTTTTT.

This clonotype was picked up one time. The chain joins TRBV24-1 to TRBJ2-5; 11 bases agree with TRBD2. There are 15 residues in the CDR3. Per germline, CDR1 KGHDR and CDR2 SFDVKD. V shed 3 bases and J 5 bases; nucleotides not matched to a gene: 4. CDR3 amino acids: CATSDRTSGQETQYF. The CDR3 DNA reads TGTGCCACCAGTGATCGGACTAGCGGGCAGGAGACCCAGTACTTC.

The J gene is TRBJ2-3, the V gene TRBV20-1; 9 bases align to TRBD2. The CDR3 has 16 amino acids. Per germline, CDR1 DFQATT and CDR2 SNEGSKA (reference sequence). V lost 2 bases, J lost 3 bases, and 9 bases stayed unmatched. The CDR3 coding sequence is TGCAGTGCTAGACGATACCCGGGACTAGCTACAGATACGCAGTATTTT. It codes for CSARRYPGLATDTQYF.

The V and J genes are TRBV4-3 and TRBJ2-1; possibly TRBD2 for D (5 bases). CDR3 length: 15 residues. From germline, CDR1 is LGHNA and CDR2 YSLEER. With 1 base removed from V and 7 bases from J, the gap between germline ends came to 14 bases. CDR3 in amino acids: CASSQGPRPGNEQFF. The CDR3 DNA sequence: TGCGCCAGCAGCCAAGGACCCAGGCCGGGGAATGAGCAGTTCTTC.

A few counts support this clonotype. The rearrangement links TRBV13 to TRBJ2-1; D not resolved. Germline loops: CDR1 PRHDT, CDR2 FYEKMQ (reference sequence). This CDR3 contains 13 residues. V was cut by 3 bases and J by 8 bases, with 11 bases left in between. The CDR3 here is CASSLGAFYEQFF. The CDR3 DNA is TGTGCCAGCAGCTTGGGTGCCTTCTATGAGCAGTTCTTC.

This clonotype was found a few times. This chain joins TRBV4-2 and TRBJ2-1, with D possibly TRBD1 on 6 matching bases. In germline, CDR1 is LGHNA, CDR2 YNFKEQ. The CDR3 consists of 18 residues. V lost 0 bases and J lost 8, with 23 bases in between. CDR3 DNA sequence: TGTGCCAGCAGCCAAGATCTGGGGCAGGGGAGAATGGATGATGAGCAGTTCTTC. It specifies CASSQDLGQGRMDDEQFF.

The V gene is TRBV12-3 or TRBV12-4, the J gene TRBJ1-2; 8 nucleotides agree with TRBD1. V was clipped by 6 bases and J by 7 bases; unmatched bases: 7. This CDR3 spans 13 amino acids. The CDR3 here is CASSHGTGSGYTF. The CDR3 DNA reads TGTGCCAGCAGCCACGGGACAGGAAGTGGCTACACCTTC.

This chain uses TRBV18 with TRBJ2-1, with 7 nucleotides matching TRBD2. Germline loops: CDR1 KGHSH, CDR2 LQKENI. The CDR3 extends over 17 amino acids. V shed 5 bases and J 8 bases; nucleotides not matched to a gene: 18. The CDR3, as DNA: TGTGCCAGCTCAAACCCCTCTAGGCTAGCGGCATGGGATGAGCAGTTCTTC. Amino acids: CASSNPSRLAAWDEQFF.

This clonotype was detected ten times or more. The rearrangement uses TRBV18 and TRBJ2-7, with TRBD2 matching over 11 bases. The CDR3 is 16 residues long. The germline V gene encodes CDR1 KGHSH and CDR2 LQKENI. CDR3 sequence reads: CASTETSGALSYEQYF. In DNA, the CDR3 is TGTGCTTCAACAGAGACTAGCGGGGCCCTATCCTACGAGCAGTACTTC.

The sample holds a few counts of this clonotype. This chain connects TRBV29-1 to TRBJ2-2; perhaps D is TRBD1 or TRBD2 (6 bases each). Trimming removed 7 bases at V and 0 bases at J, with 12 bases between. Germline V gives CDR1 SQVTM, CDR2 ANQGSEA. The CDR3 has 14 residues. The CDR3 DNA reads as TGCAGCGCACGGGGGCATCCGAACACCGGGGAGCTGTTTTTT. Protein product: CSARGHPNTGELFF.

Points on this clonotype: One junction end does not reproduce the germline sequence, and a read error may be involved. The rearrangement links TRBV4-1 to TRBJ2-7; TRBD1 is a possible D gene (6 bases). This CDR3 spans 15 amino acids. Germline V gives CDR1 MGHRA, CDR2 YSYEKL. CDR3 residues: CARGPGIGGYYEQYF. For the CDR3, the DNA is TGTGCCAGGGGCCCCGGGATAGGGGGATACTACGAGCAGTACTTC.

This clonotype has more than one count but fewer than ten. The chain has TRBV14 and TRBJ2-4; weak D call: TRBD1 (6 bases). This CDR3 is 14 amino acids long. Per the germline V gene, CDR1 is SGHDN and CDR2 is FVKESK. V lost 1 base, J lost 5 bases, and 9 bases lay in between. The CDR3 region is CASSQGTAQNIQYF. The CDR3 DNA follows: TGTGCCAGCAGCCAAGGGACAGCTCAAAACATTCAGTACTTC.